The clone carrying this T cell receptor beta chain was observed a few times. Its antigen is still unknown. The sample belongs to a study of T cells after yellow fever vaccination. Broader study findings: The booster response re-showed most primary clones: 96% CD4, approximately 85% CD8.

Germline CDR1 reads KGHDR; CDR2 reads SFDVKD. This CDR3 is 12 amino acids long. Trimming removed 5 bases from V and 9 bases from J; junction bases left unmatched: 2. By 5'RACE template switching, TCR cDNA was produced, with a universal primer site and UMIs added in the process. Via MiXCR, TCRdb re-called the 5' RACE reads, giving one row per CDR3 protein. The sample carries some 200,000 distinct CDR3 sequences, 9.5% to 12% recorded once. The chain links TRBV24-1 to TRBJ2-1; TRBD1 matches 8 bases. The clonotype comes from a man younger than 35 who received the YFV17D yellow fever vaccine. This specimen was CD8+ T cells sorted from PBMCs, taken 15 days after the yellow fever booster vaccination. CDR3 DNA sequence: TGTGCCACCAGTGGTCAGGGGGCTGAGCAGTTCTTC. Its translation is CATSGQGAEQFF.